The 23 T cell receptor beta chains below come from one sample, sequenced in a study of shared clonotypes between healthy human individuals. Sequencing was performed with immunoSEQ multiplex PCR; in TCRdb, only in-frame clones are kept and a portion is missing. The repertoire holds over a million clones, with more than 75% as singletons. Sequencing used memory CD4+ T cells from PBMCs. Subset specified: CD45RA-negative fraction. All receptors come from a young man in good health. Some clones in this sample may be carry-over from other donors' samples.

This clone has just one count. Relative to the germline gene, one junction end is altered; a read error may explain this. The V call is TRBV4-2, the J call TRBJ1-1; D might be TRBD1 (5 bases). CDR1 is LGHNA, CDR2 YNFKEQ, per germline. The CDR3 totals 16 residues. The CDR3 nucleotides are TGTGCCAGCAGCCAAGATCCACGGACAATGAACACTGTAGCTTTCTTT. Protein: CASSQDPRTMNTVAFF.

The chain links TRBV27 to TRBJ2-7; TRBD1 matches 7 bases. This CDR3 region has 15 residues. Germline CDR1 MNHEY, CDR2 SMNVEV (reference sequence). V lost 5 bases and J lost 0; bases outside the gene matches: 7. CDR3 residues: CASSPGTAFSYEQYF. The CDR3 DNA reads TGTGCCAGCAGTCCCGGGACAGCCTTCTCCTACGAGCAGTACTTC.

This clone came up many times. The chain joins TRBV2 to TRBJ1-1; 7 bases are shared with TRBD1. Losses at the gene ends were 4 bases for V and 1 base for J; bases not matched to a gene: 0. This CDR3 region has 13 residues. The V gene's germline CDR1 is SNHLY and CDR2 FYNNEI. The CDR3 region is CASSGDRNTEAFF. CDR3 coding DNA: TGTGCCAGCAGTGGGGACAGGAACACTGAAGCTTTCTTT.

The genes are TRBV5-1 and TRBJ2-1, with 11 bases identical to TRBD1. The CDR3 has 13 amino acids. Unmatched junction bases numbered 1, after V lost 2 bases and J lost 9 bases. In germline, CDR1 is SGHRS, CDR2 YFSETQ. The DNA of the CDR3 is TGCGCCAGCAGCTTAGGGACAGGGGGTGAGCAGTTCTTC. Translation gives CASSLGTGGEQFF.

The CDR3 DNA sequence: TGTGCCAGCAGTGCCCGCAGGCCCCGGGATCAGCCCCAGCATTTT. Protein: CASSARRPRDQPQHF. The chain employs TRBV27 and TRBJ1-5; D not certain. Germline V gene lookup returns CDR1 MNHEY and CDR2 SMNVEV (reference sequence). The CDR3 loop spans 15 amino acids. V was clipped by 5 bases and J by 5 bases, with 16 bases between them.

This chain uses TRBV7-3 with TRBJ2-3; D might be TRBD2 (5 bases). The ends were cut back, 3 bases at V and 0 bases at J, with 10 bases in the middle. The germline V gene encodes CDR1 SGHTA and CDR2 FQGTGA. The CDR3 runs 15 residues. The CDR3 protein is CASSLGVPSTDTQYF. The CDR3 nucleotides read TGTGCCAGCAGCTTGGGAGTCCCTAGCACAGATACGCAGTATTTT.

The V gene is TRBV5-1, the J gene TRBJ2-5; 8 bases fit TRBD2. V was clipped by 5 bases and J by 3 bases; unmatched bases: 15. Germline assignment: CDR1 SGHRS and CDR2 YFSETQ. The CDR3 runs 17 residues. CDR3 nucleotide sequence: TGCGCCAGCAGTTTTCTTGTGGCGGGAGGATACAAAGAGACCCAGTACTTC. Translating it yields CASSFLVAGGYKETQYF.

This chain uses TRBV4-2 with TRBJ1-4; D remains unclear. This CDR3 has 17 amino acids. Per the germline V gene, CDR1 is LGHNA and CDR2 is YNFKEQ. The V gene lost 2 bases and the J gene lost 1 base, with 14 bases spanning the gap. CDR3 nucleotide sequence: TGTGCCAGCAGCCAACCCGGGATTGGGTTAACTAATGAAAAACTGTTTTTT. Encoded protein: CASSQPGIGLTNEKLFF.

The chain links TRBV28 to TRBJ2-7, with TRBD1 identical over 8 bases. V was pared by 2 bases and J by 5 bases, with 8 bases of the junction left unmatched. Germline values: CDR1 MDHEN, CDR2 SYDVKM. There are 15 residues in the CDR3. CDR3 sequence: CASSLRAGGMNEQYF. In DNA, the CDR3 is TGTGCCAGCAGTTTAAGGGCAGGGGGCATGAACGAGCAGTACTTC.

The chain links TRBV28 to TRBJ2-7; possibly TRBD1 for D (6 bases). Germline CDR1 MDHEN, CDR2 SYDVKM. The CDR3 has 15 residues. Trimming stripped 6 bases from V and 5 bases from J, with 20 bases between. CDR3 residues: CASSLRQVNRDEQYF. CDR3 coding DNA: TGTGCCAGCAGCCTGAGACAGGTTAATAGAGACGAGCAGTACTTC.

The rearrangement uses TRBV7-3 and TRBJ2-3; 8 bases line up with TRBD2. Germline CDR1 reads SGHTA; CDR2 reads FQGTGA. This CDR3 has 17 residues. V shed 5 bases, J shed 1 base, and the junction held 11 bases outside the gene matches. In DNA, the CDR3 is TGTGCCAGCAGCCCCGCCGAGCGGGAGTATGGCACAGATACGCAGTATTTT. Translated: CASSPAEREYGTDTQYF.

V gene TRBV6-1 combines with J gene TRBJ1-5; 7 bases are shared with TRBD1. The CDR3 spans 13 residues. Germline loops: CDR1 MNHNS, CDR2 SASEGT. V gave up 7 bases and J gave up 8 bases; unmatched junction bases: 8. Here the CDR3 DNA reads TGTGCCAGCATGAGGGACAGCTTAGAGCCCCAGCATTTT. Protein: CASMRDSLEPQHF.

The V gene is TRBV30, the J gene TRBJ1-5, with D unclear. The germline CDR1 and CDR2 sequences are GTSNPN and SVGIG (reference sequence). V lost 2 bases and J lost 2, with 7 bases in between. The CDR3 covers 13 residues. The CDR3 coding sequence is TGTGCCTGGAGTAGTGCGGGCAATCAGCCCCAGCATTTT. As protein: CAWSSAGNQPQHF.

V and J are TRBV4-2 and TRBJ2-2; the D is unclear. The CDR3 length is 14 residues. CDR1 and CDR2 (germline): LGHNA, YNFKEQ. Deletions cut 1 base from V and 7 bases from J, with 10 bases between. The CDR3 loop reads CASSQVGLVGELFF. CDR3 bases: TGTGCCAGCAGCCAAGTGGGCCTGGTCGGGGAGCTGTTTTTT.

The chain couples TRBV7-2 to TRBJ2-1; TRBD2 matches at 8 bases. After removal of 5 bases from V and 0 bases from J, the junction contained 9 bases not matched to a gene. CDR3 length: 17 residues. Germline V gives CDR1 SGHTA, CDR2 FQGNSA. In nucleotides, the CDR3 is TGTGCCAGCAGCCCCAGGACTAGCCCCCTCTCCTACAATGAGCAGTTCTTC. Its protein product is CASSPRTSPLSYNEQFF. The full variable domain, its missing parts supplied by reference TRBV7-2 and TRBJ2-1, is GAGVSQSPSNKVTEKGKDVELRCDPISGHTALYWYRQSLGQGLEFLIYFQGNSAPDKSGLPSDRFSAERTGGSVSTLTIQRTQQEDSAVYLCASSPRTSPLSYNEQFFGPGTRLTVL.

This sequence joins TRBV5-1 and TRBJ2-3; 8 nucleotides line up with TRBD2. The germline CDR1 and CDR2 sequences are SGHRS and YFSETQ. This CDR3 is 15 amino acids long. V trimming: 5 bases; J trimming: 2 bases; junction bases outside the gene matches: 7. In DNA form, the CDR3 reads TGCGCCAGCAGACAACTAGCGGCTTACACAGATACGCAGTATTTT. Translated: CASRQLAAYTDTQYF.

The chain uses TRBV28 and TRBJ1-3; D is undetermined. Germline CDR1 and CDR2: MDHEN and SYDVKM. Trimming left V 6 bases short and J 0 bases short, with 9 bases between. The CDR3 length is 14 residues. CDR3 in DNA: TGTGCCAGCAGCCGGACGGCCTCTGGAAACACCATATATTTT. It specifies CASSRTASGNTIYF. The full variable domain, completed using reference TRBV28 and TRBJ1-3, is DVKVTQSSRYLVKRTGEKVFLECVQDMDHENMFWYRQDPGLGLRLIYFSYDVKMKEKGDIPEGYSVSREKKERFSLILESASTNQTSMYLCASSRTASGNTIYFGEGSWLTVV.

The chain couples TRBV5-1 to TRBJ1-1; no reliable D call. The V end was cut by 4 bases, the J end by 0 bases, with 7 bases between. This CDR3 is built from 13 residues. Germline values: CDR1 SGHRS, CDR2 YFSETQ. CDR3 sequence: CASSGSVNTEAFF. The CDR3, as DNA: TGCGCCAGCAGCGGTTCCGTGAACACTGAAGCTTTCTTT.

V gene TRBV7-2 combines with J gene TRBJ2-7; D is unclear. The CDR3 covers 13 residues. Trimming cost V 5 bases and J 6 bases, with 14 bases left between them. Germline CDR1 is SGHTA and CDR2 is FQGNSA. The CDR3 sequence is CASSPPLPREQYF. The CDR3 region has the DNA TGTGCCAGCAGCCCCCCGCTCCCGCGCGAGCAGTACTTC.

This rearrangement joins TRBV7-6 to TRBJ2-7; D uncertain. V lost 5 bases and J lost 1, with 6 bases in between. The CDR3 sequence is 12 residues long. Germline-derived CDR1 and CDR2 are SGHVS and FNYEAQ. For the CDR3, the DNA is TGTGCCAGCAGCCCTAATTCCTACGAGCAGTACTTC. Amino acid sequence: CASSPNSYEQYF. Full variable domain (rest looked up from reference TRBV7-6 and TRBJ2-7): GAGVSQSPRYKVTKRGQDVALRCDPISGHVSLYWYRQALGQGPEFLTYFNYEAQQDKSGLPNDRFSAERPEGSISTLTIQRTEQRDSAMYRCASSPNSYEQYFGPGTRLTVT.

The chain joins TRBV28 to TRBJ2-3; D is ambiguous. The ends were cut back, 4 bases at V and 11 bases at J, with 13 bases in the middle. The germline V gene encodes CDR1 MDHEN and CDR2 SYDVKM. CDR3 size: 12 residues. The CDR3 DNA reads TGTGCCAGCAGTTCCTCCTATGGGTTGCAGTATTTT. Translating gives CASSSSYGLQYF.

The V and J genes are TRBV19 and TRBJ1-2; no firm D call. CDR3 length equals 16 residues. Trimming took 4 bases from V and 2 from J, leaving 17 bases between them. Germline-derived CDR1 and CDR2 are LNHDA and SQIVND (reference sequence). CDR3 DNA: TGTGCCAGTAGTACCCCAATTGCGGGTACCAACTATGGCTACACCTTC. Amino acids: CASSTPIAGTNYGYTF.

The chain is built from TRBV27 and TRBJ2-1; 13 nucleotides match TRBD2. V lost 5 bases, J lost 4 bases, and 2 bases stayed unmatched. The CDR3 contains 15 residues. Germline loops: CDR1 MNHEY, CDR2 SMNVEV (reference sequence). The CDR3 nucleotides read TGTGCCAGCAGTGCGGGACTAGCGGGATACAATGAGCAGTTCTTC. It encodes CASSAGLAGYNEQFF.